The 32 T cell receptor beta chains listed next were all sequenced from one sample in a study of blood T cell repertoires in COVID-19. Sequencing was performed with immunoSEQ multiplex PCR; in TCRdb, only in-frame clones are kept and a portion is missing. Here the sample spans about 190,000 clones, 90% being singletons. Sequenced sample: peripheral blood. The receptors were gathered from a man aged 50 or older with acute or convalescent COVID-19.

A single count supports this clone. The CDR3 region is CASSQSNRYEQYF. DNA for the CDR3: TGCGCCAGCAGTCAATCAAACAGGTACGAGCAGTACTTC. V is TRBV23-1 and J is TRBJ2-7, with D possibly TRBD1 on 5 matching bases. TRBV23-1 is assigned to the ORF class and has an uncertain function. Deletions cut 0 bases from V and 4 bases from J, with 7 bases between. The CDR3 length is 13 residues.

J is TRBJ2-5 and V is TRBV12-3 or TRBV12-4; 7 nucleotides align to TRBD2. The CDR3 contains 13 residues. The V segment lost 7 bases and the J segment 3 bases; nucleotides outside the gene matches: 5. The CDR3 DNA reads TGTGCCAGCAACGGGGGGAGGGAAGAGACCCAGTACTTC. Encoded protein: CASNGGREETQYF.

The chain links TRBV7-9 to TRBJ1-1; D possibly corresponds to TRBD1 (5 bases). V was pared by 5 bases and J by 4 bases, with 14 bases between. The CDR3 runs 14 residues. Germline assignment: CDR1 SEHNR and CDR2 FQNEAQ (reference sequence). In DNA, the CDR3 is TGTGCCAGCAGCAGCAGGGCGGTAGTCACTGAAGCTTTCTTT. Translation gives CASSSRAVVTEAFF.

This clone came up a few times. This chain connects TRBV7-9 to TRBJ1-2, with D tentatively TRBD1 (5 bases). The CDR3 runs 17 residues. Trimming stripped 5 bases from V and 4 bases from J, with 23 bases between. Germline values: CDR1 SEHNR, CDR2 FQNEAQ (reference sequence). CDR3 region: CASSKDLNRPGVYGYTF. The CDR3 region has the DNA TGTGCCAGCAGCAAAGACCTAAACCGCCCGGGGGTCTATGGCTACACCTTC.

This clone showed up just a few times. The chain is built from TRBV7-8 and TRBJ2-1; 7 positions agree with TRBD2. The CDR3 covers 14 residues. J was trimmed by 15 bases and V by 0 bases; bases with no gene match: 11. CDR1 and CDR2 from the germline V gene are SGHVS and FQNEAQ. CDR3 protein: CASSLARAGDSLFF. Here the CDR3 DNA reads TGTGCCAGCAGCTTAGCGAGGGCGGGAGATTCTCTGTTCTTC.

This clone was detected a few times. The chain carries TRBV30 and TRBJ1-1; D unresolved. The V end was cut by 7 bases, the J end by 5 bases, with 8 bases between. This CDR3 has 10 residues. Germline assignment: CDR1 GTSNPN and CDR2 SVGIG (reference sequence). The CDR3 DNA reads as TGTGCCTCGGAGAGGACTGAAGCTTTCTTT. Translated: CASERTEAFF.

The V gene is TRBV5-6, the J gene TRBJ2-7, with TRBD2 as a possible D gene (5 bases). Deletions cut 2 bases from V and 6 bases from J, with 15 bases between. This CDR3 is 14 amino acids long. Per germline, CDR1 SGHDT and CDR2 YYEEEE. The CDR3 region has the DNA TGTGCCAGCAGCTTCCGGAGCGGCCCCACCGAGCAGTACGTC. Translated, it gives CASSFRSGPTEQYV.

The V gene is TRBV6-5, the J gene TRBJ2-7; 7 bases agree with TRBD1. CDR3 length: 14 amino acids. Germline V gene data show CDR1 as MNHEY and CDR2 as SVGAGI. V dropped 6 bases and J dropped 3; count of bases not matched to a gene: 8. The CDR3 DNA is TGTGCCAGCAGGCCTTCAGGGGGTCGCTACGAGCAGTACTTC. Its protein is CASRPSGGRYEQYF.

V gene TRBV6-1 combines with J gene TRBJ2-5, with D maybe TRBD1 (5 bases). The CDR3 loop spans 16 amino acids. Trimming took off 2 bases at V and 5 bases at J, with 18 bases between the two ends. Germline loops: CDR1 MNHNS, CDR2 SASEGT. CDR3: CASSEKGAPKGETQYF. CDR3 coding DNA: TGTGCCAGCAGTGAAAAAGGGGCCCCGAAAGGGGAGACCCAGTACTTC.

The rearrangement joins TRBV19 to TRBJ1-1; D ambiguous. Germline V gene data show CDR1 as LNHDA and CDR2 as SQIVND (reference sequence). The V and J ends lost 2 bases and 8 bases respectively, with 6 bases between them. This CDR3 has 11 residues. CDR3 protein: CASSIKEEAFF. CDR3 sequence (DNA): TGTGCCAGTAGTATAAAGGAGGAAGCTTTCTTT.

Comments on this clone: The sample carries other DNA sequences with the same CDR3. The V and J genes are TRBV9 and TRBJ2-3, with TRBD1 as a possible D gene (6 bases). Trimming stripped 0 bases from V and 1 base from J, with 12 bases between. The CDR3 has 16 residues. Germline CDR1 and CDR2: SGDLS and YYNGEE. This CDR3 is CASSVAGGAGTDTQYF. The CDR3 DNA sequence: TGTGCCAGCAGCGTAGCTGGGGGCGCCGGCACAGATACGCAGTATTTT.

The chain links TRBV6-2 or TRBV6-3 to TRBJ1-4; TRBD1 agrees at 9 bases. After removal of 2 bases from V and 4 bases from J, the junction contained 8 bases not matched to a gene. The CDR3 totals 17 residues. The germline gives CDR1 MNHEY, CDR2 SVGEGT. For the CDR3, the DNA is TGTGCCAGCAGTTACCGCCGGGACAGGGAACATAATGAAAAACTGTTTTTT. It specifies CASSYRRDREHNEKLFF.

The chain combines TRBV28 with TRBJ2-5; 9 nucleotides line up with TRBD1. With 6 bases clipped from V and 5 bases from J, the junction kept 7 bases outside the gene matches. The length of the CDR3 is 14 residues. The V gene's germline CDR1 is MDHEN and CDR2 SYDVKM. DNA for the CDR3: TGTGCCAGCAGCCATACAGGGGGCCTGGAGACCCAGTACTTC. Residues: CASSHTGGLETQYF.

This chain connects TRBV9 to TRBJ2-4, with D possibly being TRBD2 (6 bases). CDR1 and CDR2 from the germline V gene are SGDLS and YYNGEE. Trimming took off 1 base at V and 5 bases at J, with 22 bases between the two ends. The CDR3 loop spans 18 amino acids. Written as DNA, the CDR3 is TGTGCCAGCAGCGTAACTCCCCGTGGGTTCGGGGGAGAAAACATTCAGTACTTC. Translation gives CASSVTPRGFGGENIQYF.

This chain's CDR3 is CASSSRGYEQYF. The DNA for the CDR3 is TGTGCCAGCAGTTCAAGGGGATACGAGCAGTACTTC. J is TRBJ2-7 and V is TRBV2; possibly TRBD1 for D (5 bases). The CDR3 runs to 12 residues. The V gene's germline CDR1 is SNHLY and CDR2 FYNNEI. The germline V and J ends were trimmed by 5 bases and 4 bases, with 9 bases remaining between them.

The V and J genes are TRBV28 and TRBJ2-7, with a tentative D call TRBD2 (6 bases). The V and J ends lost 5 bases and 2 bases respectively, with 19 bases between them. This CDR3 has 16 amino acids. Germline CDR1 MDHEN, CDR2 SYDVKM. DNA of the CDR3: TGTGCCAGCAGTCAAGCCTCGGGACTCCAGACCTACGAGCAGTACGTC. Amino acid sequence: CASSQASGLQTYEQYV.

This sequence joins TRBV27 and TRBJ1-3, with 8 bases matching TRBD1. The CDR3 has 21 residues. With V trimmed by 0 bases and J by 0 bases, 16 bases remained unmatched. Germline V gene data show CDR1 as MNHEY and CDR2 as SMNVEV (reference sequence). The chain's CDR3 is CASSLSGRTGNTISSGNTIYF. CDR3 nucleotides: TGTGCCAGCAGTTTATCGGGCAGGACAGGGAACACTATCAGCTCTGGAAACACCATATATTTT.

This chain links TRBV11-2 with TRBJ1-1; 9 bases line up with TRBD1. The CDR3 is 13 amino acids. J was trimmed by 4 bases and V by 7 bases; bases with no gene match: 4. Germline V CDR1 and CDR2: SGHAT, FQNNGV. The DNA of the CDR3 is TGTGCCAGCAAAGGGACAGGGAGCACTGAAGCTTTCTTT. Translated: CASKGTGSTEAFF.

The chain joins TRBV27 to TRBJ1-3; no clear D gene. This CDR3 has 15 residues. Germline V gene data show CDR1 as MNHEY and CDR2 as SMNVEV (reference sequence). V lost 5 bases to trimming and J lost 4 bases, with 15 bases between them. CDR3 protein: CASSPLGEAGNTIYF. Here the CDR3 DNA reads TGTGCCAGCAGTCCGCTCGGGGAGGCGGGAAACACCATATATTTT.

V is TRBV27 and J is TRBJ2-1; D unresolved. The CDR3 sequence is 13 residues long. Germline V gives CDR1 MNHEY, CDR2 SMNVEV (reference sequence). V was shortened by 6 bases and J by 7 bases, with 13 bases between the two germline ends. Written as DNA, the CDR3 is TGTGCCAGCAGCCTAAAAAACAGTAATGAGCAGTTCTTC. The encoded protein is CASSLKNSNEQFF.

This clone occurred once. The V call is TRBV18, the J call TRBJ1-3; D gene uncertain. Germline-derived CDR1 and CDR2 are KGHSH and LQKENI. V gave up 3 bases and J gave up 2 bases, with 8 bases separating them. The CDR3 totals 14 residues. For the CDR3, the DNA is TGTGCCAGCTCACCTAAGCGAACTGGAAACACCATATATTTT. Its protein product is CASSPKRTGNTIYF.

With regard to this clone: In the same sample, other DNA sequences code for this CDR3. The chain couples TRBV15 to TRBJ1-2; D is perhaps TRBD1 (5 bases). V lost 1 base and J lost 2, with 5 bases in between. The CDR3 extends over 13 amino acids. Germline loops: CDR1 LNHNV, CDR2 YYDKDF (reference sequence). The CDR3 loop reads CATSRGQNYGYTF. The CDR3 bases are TGTGCCACCAGCAGAGGACAGAACTATGGCTACACCTTC. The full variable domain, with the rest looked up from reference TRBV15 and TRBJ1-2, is DAMVIQNPRYQVTQFGKPVTLSCSQTLNHNVMYWYQQKSSQAPKLLFHYYDKDFNNEADTPDNFQSRRPNTSFCFLDIRSPGLGDTAMYLCATSRGQNYGYTFGSGTRLTVV.

Written as DNA, the CDR3 is TGCGCCAGCGCCAGAGGTAACGAGCAGTACTTC. It codes for CASARGNEQYF. This rearrangement joins TRBV4-1 to TRBJ2-7; D uncertain. The CDR3 spans 11 residues. V lost 8 bases and J lost 5, with 10 bases in between. From germline, CDR1 is MGHRA and CDR2 YSYEKL.

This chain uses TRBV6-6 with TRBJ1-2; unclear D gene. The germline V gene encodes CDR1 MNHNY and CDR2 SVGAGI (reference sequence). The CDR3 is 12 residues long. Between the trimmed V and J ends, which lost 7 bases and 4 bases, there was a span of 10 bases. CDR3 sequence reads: CASISGLYGYTF. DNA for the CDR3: TGTGCCAGCATAAGCGGTCTCTATGGCTACACCTTC.

CDR3 sequence: CASSLQGVQFPDGYTF. CDR3 DNA sequence: TGCGCCAGCTCGTTACAGGGTGTTCAATTTCCAGATGGCTACACCTTC. This chain connects TRBV5-1 to TRBJ1-2, with D possibly matching TRBD1 (6 bases). Looked up from germline, CDR1 is SGHRS and CDR2 is YFSETQ. The CDR3 extends over 16 amino acids. Trimming shortened V by 7 bases and J by 6 bases, and 25 bases separated the two germline ends. The full variable domain, its missing parts supplied by reference TRBV5-1 and TRBJ1-2, is KAGVTQTPRYLIKTRGQQVTLSCSPISGHRSVSWYQQTPGQGLQFLFEYFSETQRNKGNFPGRFSGRQFSNSRSEMNVSTLELGDSALYLCASSLQGVQFPDGYTFGSGTRLTVV.

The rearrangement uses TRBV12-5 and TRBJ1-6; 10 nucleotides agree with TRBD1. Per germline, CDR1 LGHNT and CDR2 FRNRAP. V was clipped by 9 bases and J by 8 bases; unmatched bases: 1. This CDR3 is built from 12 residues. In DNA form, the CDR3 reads TGTGCTAGCGGACAGGGGGATTCACCCCTCCACTTT. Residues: CASGQGDSPLHF.

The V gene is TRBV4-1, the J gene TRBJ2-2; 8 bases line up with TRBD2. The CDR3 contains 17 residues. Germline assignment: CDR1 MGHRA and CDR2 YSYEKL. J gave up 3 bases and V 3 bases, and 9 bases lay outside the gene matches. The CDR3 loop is CASSQKSGSWYTGELFF. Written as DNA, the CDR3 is TGCGCCAGCAGCCAGAAAAGCGGGAGTTGGTACACCGGGGAGCTGTTTTTT.

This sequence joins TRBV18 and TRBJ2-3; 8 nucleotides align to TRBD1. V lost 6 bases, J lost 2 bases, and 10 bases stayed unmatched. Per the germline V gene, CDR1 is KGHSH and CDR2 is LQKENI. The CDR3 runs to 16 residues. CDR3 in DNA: TGTGCCAGCTCTTCGGGACAGGAACCCCTCACAGATACGCAGTATTTT. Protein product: CASSSGQEPLTDTQYF.

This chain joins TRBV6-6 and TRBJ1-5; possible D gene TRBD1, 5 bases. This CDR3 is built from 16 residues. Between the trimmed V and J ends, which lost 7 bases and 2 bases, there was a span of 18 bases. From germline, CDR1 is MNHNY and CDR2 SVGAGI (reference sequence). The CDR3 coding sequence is TGTGCCAGCACTACTCGGCAGGGAATGGGCAATCAGCCCCAGCATTTT. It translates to CASTTRQGMGNQPQHF.

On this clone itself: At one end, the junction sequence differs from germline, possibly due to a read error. The chain's CDR3 is CASSEDRDTGELFF. The CDR3 DNA follows: TGTGCTAGCAGCGAAGACAGGGACACCGGGGAGCTGTTTTTT. This chain connects TRBV7-7 to TRBJ2-2; 7 bases align to TRBD1. This CDR3 has 14 residues. CDR1 and CDR2 (germline): SSHAT, FNYEAQ (reference sequence).

The CDR3, as DNA: TGTGCCAGCACTAGACTAGGAGTAGCCTACGAGCAGTACTTC. This gives the protein CASTRLGVAYEQYF. V usage is TRBV28 and J usage is TRBJ2-7, with D possibly TRBD2 on 6 matching bases. Trimming pared 7 bases from V and 2 bases from J, leaving 15 bases between. Per the germline V gene, CDR1 is MDHEN and CDR2 is SYDVKM. This CDR3 is 14 amino acids long.

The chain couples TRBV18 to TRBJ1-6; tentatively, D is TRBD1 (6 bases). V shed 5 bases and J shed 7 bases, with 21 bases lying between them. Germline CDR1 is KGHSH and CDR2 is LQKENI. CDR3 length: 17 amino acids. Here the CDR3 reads CASSATGFPAINSPLHF. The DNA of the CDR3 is TGTGCCAGCTCAGCTACAGGGTTCCCGGCTATAAATTCACCCCTCCACTTT.